The 23 T cell receptor beta chains given below trace back to one sample, sequenced in a study of T cell responses to AZD1222 COVID-19 vaccine. TCRdb keeps only in-frame clones here, not all; method: immunoSEQ multiplex PCR. Among 150,000 to 200,000 clones listed, about 92% were seen once. Material: peripheral blood, obtained 28 days after the second AZD1222 dose. The receptors originated from an adult who received the AZD1222 COVID-19 vaccine.

The V gene is TRBV18, the J gene TRBJ1-2; D remains ambiguous. The CDR3 has 14 amino acids. The V and J ends lost 0 bases and 4 bases respectively, with 9 bases between them. Germline V gene sequence: CDR1 KGHSH, CDR2 LQKENI. The CDR3 DNA is TGTGCCAGCTCACCACCTGGGGAGGGCTATGGCTACACCTTC. Translated, it gives CASSPPGEGYGYTF.

The CDR3 bases are TGTGCCAGCAGTGAATGGTATAGGGGCAAAAACACTGAAGCTTTCTTT. Translation: CASSEWYRGKNTEAFF. The chain links TRBV25-1 to TRBJ1-1; tentatively, D is TRBD1 (5 bases). Germline V gives CDR1 MGHDK, CDR2 SYGVNS. V shed 1 base and J shed 2 bases, with 14 bases lying between them. CDR3 length: 16 amino acids.

V usage is TRBV6-1 and J usage is TRBJ2-5; 7 bases are shared with TRBD2. J gave up 1 base and V 2 bases, and 19 bases lay outside the gene matches. CDR3 length: 20 residues. Germline CDR1 MNHNS, CDR2 SASEGT. For the CDR3, the DNA is TGTGCCAGCAGTGAACTAGTGTCGTTAGGGCGGGGGAGCCCCCAAGAGACCCAGTACTTC. Its protein product is CASSELVSLGRGSPQETQYF.

This clone was observed a single time. J is TRBJ1-1 and V is TRBV6-5; D is undetermined. The CDR3 runs 12 residues. Trimming took off 5 bases at V and 4 bases at J, with 8 bases between the two ends. CDR1 is MNHEY and CDR2 is SVGAGI in the germline V gene. In nucleotides, the CDR3 is TGTGCCAGCAGTCCCCATGGCACTGAAGCTTTCTTT. Protein sequence: CASSPHGTEAFF.

The chain links TRBV10-2 to TRBJ1-5, with 9 bases that match TRBD1. J was trimmed by 4 bases and V by 1 base; bases with no gene match: 2. The CDR3 contains 15 residues. Germline CDR1 reads WSHSY; CDR2 reads SAAADI. The CDR3 loop is CASSEFGQGNQPQHF. DNA of the CDR3: TGCGCCAGCAGTGAGTTCGGACAGGGGAATCAGCCCCAGCATTTT.

V usage is TRBV5-1 and J usage is TRBJ1-2, with no clear D. Trimming stripped 0 bases from V and 6 bases from J, with 15 bases between. This CDR3 region has 15 residues. Germline V gene sequence: CDR1 SGHRS, CDR2 YFSETQ. Written as DNA, the CDR3 is TGCGCCAGCAGCTTGGGGACGGGCTCCAGAGATGGCTACACCTTC. It specifies CASSLGTGSRDGYTF. Based on the CDR3 plus reference TRBV5-1 and TRBJ1-2, the full variable domain is KAGVTQTPRYLIKTRGQQVTLSCSPISGHRSVSWYQQTPGQGLQFLFEYFSETQRNKGNFPGRFSGRQFSNSRSEMNVSTLELGDSALYLCASSLGTGSRDGYTFGSGTRLTVV.

This chain uses TRBV5-1 with TRBJ2-4; TRBD1 matches 9 bases. The V gene's germline CDR1 is SGHRS and CDR2 YFSETQ. V lost 7 bases to trimming and J lost 0 bases; unmatched junction nucleotides: 14. The CDR3 sequence is 18 residues long. Here the CDR3 DNA reads TGCGCCAGCCCCTTGGGACAGGGATCCCTCTTAGCCAAAAACATTCAGTACTTC. It translates to CASPLGQGSLLAKNIQYF.

The table lists this clone with a count of one. V is TRBV3-1 (or the pseudogene TRBV3-2) and J is TRBJ1-1; no firm D call. Germline V gene sequence: CDR1 LGHDT, CDR2 YNNKEL (reference sequence). Deletions cut 3 bases from V and 1 base from J, with 12 bases between. The CDR3 is 15 amino acids. CDR3 in amino acids: CASSQVSRRNTEAFF. In DNA form, the CDR3 reads TGTGCCAGCAGCCAGGTTTCGCGCAGGAACACTGAAGCTTTCTTT.

The chain carries TRBV7-8 and TRBJ1-2, with D maybe TRBD1 (5 bases). Germline CDR1 and CDR2: SGHVS and FQNEAQ. The V end was cut by 1 base, the J end by 4 bases, with 10 bases between. The CDR3 consists of 14 residues. CDR3 amino acids: CASSLVEGPYGYTF. The CDR3 DNA is TGTGCCAGCAGCTTAGTGGAGGGACCCTATGGCTACACCTTC.

V is TRBV4-1 and J is TRBJ2-7; the D gene is possibly TRBD2 (6 bases). Germline V CDR1 and CDR2: MGHRA, YSYEKL. This CDR3 is 15 amino acids long. With 0 bases removed from V and 2 bases from J, the gap between germline ends came to 11 bases. The CDR3 nucleotides read TGCGCCAGCAGCCAAGATAGGGGCGGGACCTACGAGCAGTACTTC. Residues: CASSQDRGGTYEQYF.

This chain joins TRBV25-1 and TRBJ2-7; 9 nucleotides match TRBD2. CDR1 and CDR2 (germline): MGHDK, SYGVNS. The length of the CDR3 is 15 residues. J was trimmed by 1 base and V by 2 bases; bases with no gene match: 3. The CDR3 is CASSELAGLSYEQYF. The DNA for the CDR3 is TGTGCCAGCAGTGAACTAGCGGGGCTTTCCTACGAGCAGTACTTC.

The rearrangement links TRBV9 to TRBJ2-1, with a weak D call TRBD1 (6 bases). The V and J ends lost 1 base and 8 bases respectively, with 19 bases between them. CDR1 is SGDLS and CDR2 is YYNGEE in the germline V gene. The CDR3 runs 16 residues. The CDR3 reads CASSVKTGWGLDEQFF. CDR3 coding DNA: TGTGCCAGCAGCGTAAAAACAGGGTGGGGGTTGGATGAGCAGTTCTTC.

DNA of the CDR3: TGTGCCAGCAGCTTGGACAGGGTTAACGAAAAACTGTTTTTT. It codes for CASSLDRVNEKLFF. This rearrangement joins TRBV5-5 to TRBJ1-4; D is possibly TRBD1 (6 bases). V lost 0 bases, J lost 8 bases, and 11 bases lay in between. Germline V gives CDR1 SGHKS, CDR2 YYEKEE (reference sequence). The CDR3 covers 14 residues.

The chain joins TRBV12-3 or TRBV12-4 to TRBJ1-1; D ambiguous. This CDR3 is built from 12 residues. Trimming cost V 3 bases and J 5 bases, with 7 bases left between them. The CDR3 is CASSFEETEAFF. The CDR3 bases are TGTGCCAGCAGTTTCGAGGAAACTGAAGCTTTCTTT.

The chain links TRBV3-1 (or the pseudogene TRBV3-2) to TRBJ2-5; D is tentatively TRBD1 or TRBD2 (6 bases each). V was pared by 1 base and J by 5 bases, with 17 bases between. The V gene's germline CDR1 is LGHDT and CDR2 YNNKEL (reference sequence). The CDR3 is made up of 16 amino acids. This CDR3 is CASSQATRGVVETQYF. The CDR3 coding sequence is TGTGCCAGCAGCCAAGCTACTAGGGGGGTGGTGGAGACCCAGTACTTC.

V usage is TRBV23-1 and J usage is TRBJ1-5, with TRBD1 matching over 7 bases. TRBV23-1 is marked as an open reading frame, function uncertain. The CDR3 is made up of 19 amino acids. V lost 6 bases, J lost 0 bases, and 17 bases stayed unmatched. This CDR3 is CASSPQGGPRRISNQPQHF. CDR3 bases: TGCGCCAGCAGCCCGCAGGGGGGACCCCGCCGTATTAGCAATCAGCCCCAGCATTTT.

There are a few counts of this clone. The rearrangement uses TRBV5-1 and TRBJ1-1; 8 nucleotides match TRBD1. The V gene end was trimmed by 2 bases and the J gene end by 3 bases; junction bases not matched to a gene: 9. This CDR3 is 16 amino acids long. CDR1 is SGHRS and CDR2 is YFSETQ in the germline V gene. This CDR3 is CASSLGQGTRDTEAFF. For the CDR3, the DNA is TGCGCCAGCAGCTTAGGACAGGGTACGAGAGACACTGAAGCTTTCTTT.

The V gene is TRBV19, the J gene TRBJ2-2, with TRBD1 identical over 11 bases. The CDR3 runs 15 residues. The germline V gene encodes CDR1 LNHDA and CDR2 SQIVND (reference sequence). The V and J ends lost 4 bases and 5 bases, in that order; junction bases with no gene match: 3. The CDR3 loop reads CASSTGQGETGELFF. In DNA, the CDR3 is TGTGCCAGTAGTACGGGACAGGGGGAAACCGGGGAGCTGTTTTTT.

The CDR3 region is CASRYGQANTIYF. DNA of the CDR3: TGCGCCAGCAGATACGGACAGGCAAACACCATATATTTT. The rearrangement uses TRBV5-1 and TRBJ1-3, with 7 bases lining up with TRBD1. This CDR3 has 13 residues. V was pared by 5 bases and J by 6 bases, with 5 bases of the junction left unmatched. CDR1 SGHRS and CDR2 YFSETQ come from the germline V gene. Using reference TRBV5-1 and TRBJ1-3 for the parts outside the CDR3, the full variable domain is KAGVTQTPRYLIKTRGQQVTLSCSPISGHRSVSWYQQTPGQGLQFLFEYFSETQRNKGNFPGRFSGRQFSNSRSEMNVSTLELGDSALYLCASRYGQANTIYFGEGSWLTVV.

J is TRBJ1-4 and V is TRBV12-3 or TRBV12-4; 9 positions agree with TRBD1. V gave up 5 bases and J gave up 10 bases; unmatched junction bases: 5. The CDR3 has 13 residues. The CDR3 DNA reads as TGTGCCAGCAGTCGGGGACAGGGTGGAAAACTGTTTTTT. This translates into CASSRGQGGKLFF.

The chain couples TRBV9 to TRBJ1-1; TRBD1 is a possible D gene (6 bases). CDR1 is SGDLS and CDR2 is YYNGEE in the germline V gene. V was cut by 7 bases and J by 2 bases, with 12 bases left in between. This CDR3 contains 13 residues. The CDR3 DNA reads as TGTGCCAGCGGGCGGGGGGCAAACACTGAAGCTTTCTTT. This sequence encodes CASGRGANTEAFF.

The V gene is TRBV5-1, the J gene TRBJ2-2; a possible D gene is TRBD2 (5 bases). Deletions cut 2 bases from V and 1 base from J, with 9 bases between. Germline V lookup: CDR1 SGHRS, CDR2 YFSETQ. CDR3 length equals 15 residues. In DNA, the CDR3 is TGCGCCAGCAGCTTCGAGGGATTGAACACCGGGGAGCTGTTTTTT. Residues: CASSFEGLNTGELFF.

The chain couples TRBV11-3 to TRBJ2-2; D perhaps matches TRBD1 (5 bases). Germline V CDR1 and CDR2: SGHNT, YENEEA. The V end lost 3 bases, the J end lost 4 bases, and 9 bases lay between the germline ends. The CDR3 totals 14 residues. CDR3 sequence (DNA): TGTGCCAGCAGCTTCAGGGATGCCACCGGGGAGCTGTTTTTT. This gives the protein CASSFRDATGELFF.